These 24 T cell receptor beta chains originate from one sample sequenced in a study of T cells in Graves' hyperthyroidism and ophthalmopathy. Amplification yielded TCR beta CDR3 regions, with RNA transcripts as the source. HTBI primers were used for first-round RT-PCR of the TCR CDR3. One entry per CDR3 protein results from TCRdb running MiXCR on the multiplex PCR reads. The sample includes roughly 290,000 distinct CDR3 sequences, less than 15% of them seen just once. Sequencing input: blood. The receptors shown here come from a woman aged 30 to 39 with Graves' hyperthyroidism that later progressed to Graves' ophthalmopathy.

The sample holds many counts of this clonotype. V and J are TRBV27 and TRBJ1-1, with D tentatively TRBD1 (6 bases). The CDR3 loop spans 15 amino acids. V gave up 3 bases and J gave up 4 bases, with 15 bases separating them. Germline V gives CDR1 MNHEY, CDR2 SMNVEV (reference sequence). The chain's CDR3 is CASSFSGGGGTEAFF. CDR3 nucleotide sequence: TGTGCCAGCAGTTTCTCCGGAGGGGGAGGCACTGAAGCTTTCTTT.

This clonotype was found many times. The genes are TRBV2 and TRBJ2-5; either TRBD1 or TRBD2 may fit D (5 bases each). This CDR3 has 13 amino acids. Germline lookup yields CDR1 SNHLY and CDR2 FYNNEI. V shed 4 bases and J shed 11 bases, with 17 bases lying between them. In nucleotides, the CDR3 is TGTGCCAGCAGTGCGGGGACGGTACAGGCACAGTACTTC. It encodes CASSAGTVQAQYF.

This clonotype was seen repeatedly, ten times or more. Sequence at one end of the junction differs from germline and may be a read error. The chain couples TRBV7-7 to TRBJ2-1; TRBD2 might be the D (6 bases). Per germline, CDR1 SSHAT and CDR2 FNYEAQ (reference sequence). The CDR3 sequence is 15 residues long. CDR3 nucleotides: TGTGCTAGCAGCTTATCCACGGGAGTGTCCAATGAGCAGTTCTTC. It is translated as CASSLSTGVSNEQFF.

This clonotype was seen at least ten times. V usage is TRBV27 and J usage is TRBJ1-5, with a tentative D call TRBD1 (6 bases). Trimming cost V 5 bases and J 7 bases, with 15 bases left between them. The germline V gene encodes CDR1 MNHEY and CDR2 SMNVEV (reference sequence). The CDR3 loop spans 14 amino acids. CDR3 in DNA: TGTGCCAGCAGTCCAAGGGGGGGGTGGCAGCCCCAGCATTTT. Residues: CASSPRGGWQPQHF.

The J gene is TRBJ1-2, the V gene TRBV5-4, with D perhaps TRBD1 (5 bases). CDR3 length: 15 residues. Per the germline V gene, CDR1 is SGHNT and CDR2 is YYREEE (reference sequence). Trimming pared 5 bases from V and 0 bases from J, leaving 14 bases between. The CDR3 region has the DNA TGTGCCAGCAGAACGCTGGACAACCCTAACTATGGCTACACCTTC. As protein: CASRTLDNPNYGYTF.

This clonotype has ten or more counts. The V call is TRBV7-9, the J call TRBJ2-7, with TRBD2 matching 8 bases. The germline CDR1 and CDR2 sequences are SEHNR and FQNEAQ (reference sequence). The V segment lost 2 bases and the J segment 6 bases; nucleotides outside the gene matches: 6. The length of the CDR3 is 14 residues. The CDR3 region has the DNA TGTGCCAGCAGCTTACCAGCGGGAGATGTCGAGCAGTACTTC. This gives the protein CASSLPAGDVEQYF.

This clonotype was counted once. CDR3: CSVEDMGANVLTF. The CDR3 region has the DNA TGCAGCGTTGAGGACATGGGGGCCAACGTCCTGACTTTC. The chain joins TRBV29-1 to TRBJ2-6, with D possibly being TRBD1 (5 bases). The CDR3 contains 13 residues. Germline V gives CDR1 SQVTM, CDR2 ANQGSEA. V lost 3 bases and J lost 4, with 7 bases in between.

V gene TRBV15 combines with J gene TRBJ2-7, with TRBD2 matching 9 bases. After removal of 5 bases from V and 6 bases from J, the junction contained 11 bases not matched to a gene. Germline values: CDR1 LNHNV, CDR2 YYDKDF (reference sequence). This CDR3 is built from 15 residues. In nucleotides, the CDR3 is TGTGCCACCAGCGCGTTAGCGGGAGCTTTAGGCGAGCAGTACTTC. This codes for CATSALAGALGEQYF.

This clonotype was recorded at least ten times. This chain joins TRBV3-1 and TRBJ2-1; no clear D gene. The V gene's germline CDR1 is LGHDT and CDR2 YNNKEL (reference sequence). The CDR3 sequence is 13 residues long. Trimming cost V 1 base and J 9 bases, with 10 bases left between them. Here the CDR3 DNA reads TGTGCCAGCAGCCAAGGTTTTTCAGCTGAGCAGTTCTTC. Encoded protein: CASSQGFSAEQFF.

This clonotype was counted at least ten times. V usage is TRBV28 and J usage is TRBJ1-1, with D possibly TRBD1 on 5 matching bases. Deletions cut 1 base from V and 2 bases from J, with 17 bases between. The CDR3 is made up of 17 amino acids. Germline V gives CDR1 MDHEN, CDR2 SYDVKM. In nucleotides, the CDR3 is TGTGCCAGCAGTTTATACCTTTTTGGGACGGACAACACTGAAGCTTTCTTT. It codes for CASSLYLFGTDNTEAFF.

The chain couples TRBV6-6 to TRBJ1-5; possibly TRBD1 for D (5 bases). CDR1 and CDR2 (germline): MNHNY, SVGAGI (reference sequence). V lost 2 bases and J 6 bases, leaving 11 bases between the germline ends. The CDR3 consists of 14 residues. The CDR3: CASSYTTGSQPQHF. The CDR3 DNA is TGTGCCAGCAGTTACACAACAGGTTCTCAGCCCCAGCATTTT.

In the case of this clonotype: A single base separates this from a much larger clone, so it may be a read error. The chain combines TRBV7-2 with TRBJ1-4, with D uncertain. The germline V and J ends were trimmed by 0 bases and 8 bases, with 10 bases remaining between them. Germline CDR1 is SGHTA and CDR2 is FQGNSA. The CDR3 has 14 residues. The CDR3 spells CASSLAGLGEKLFF. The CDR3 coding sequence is TGTGCCAGCAGCTTAGCCGGGTTGGGAGAAAAACTGTTTTTT.

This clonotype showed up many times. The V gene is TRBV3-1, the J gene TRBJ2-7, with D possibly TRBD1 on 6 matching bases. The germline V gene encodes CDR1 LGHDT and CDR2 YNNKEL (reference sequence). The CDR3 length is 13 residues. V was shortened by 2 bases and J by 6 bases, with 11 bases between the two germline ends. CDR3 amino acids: CASSQFRGSEQYF. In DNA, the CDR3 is TGTGCCAGCAGCCAATTCAGGGGAAGCGAGCAGTACTTC.

CDR3 region: CASSSDGIYEQYF. The DNA of the CDR3 is TGCGCCAGCAGCTCCGACGGGATATACGAGCAGTACTTC. The chain employs TRBV5-1 and TRBJ2-7; a possible D gene is TRBD2 (5 bases). The V gene lost 3 bases and the J gene lost 4 bases, with 11 bases spanning the gap. CDR3 size: 13 residues. CDR1 is SGHRS and CDR2 is YFSETQ in the germline V gene.

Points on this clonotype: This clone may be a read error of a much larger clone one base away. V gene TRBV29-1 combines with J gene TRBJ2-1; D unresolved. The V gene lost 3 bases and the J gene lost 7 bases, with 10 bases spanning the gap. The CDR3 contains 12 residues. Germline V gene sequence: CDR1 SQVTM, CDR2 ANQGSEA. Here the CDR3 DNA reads TGCAGCGTTGATGCTAGTCGTAATGAGCAGTTCTTC. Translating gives CSVDASRNEQFF.

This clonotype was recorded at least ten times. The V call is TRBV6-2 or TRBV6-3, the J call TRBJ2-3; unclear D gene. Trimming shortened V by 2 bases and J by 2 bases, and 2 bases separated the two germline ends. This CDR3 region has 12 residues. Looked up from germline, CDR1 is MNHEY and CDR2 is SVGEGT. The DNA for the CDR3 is TGTGCCAGCAGTTACACCACAGATACGCAGTATTTT. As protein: CASSYTTDTQYF.

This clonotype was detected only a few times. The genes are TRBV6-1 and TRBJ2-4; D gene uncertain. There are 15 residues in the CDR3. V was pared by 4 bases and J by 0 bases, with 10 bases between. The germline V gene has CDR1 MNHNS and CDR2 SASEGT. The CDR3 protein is CASSVSRLAKNIQYF. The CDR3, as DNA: TGTGCCAGCAGTGTTTCTCGATTAGCCAAAAACATTCAGTACTTC.

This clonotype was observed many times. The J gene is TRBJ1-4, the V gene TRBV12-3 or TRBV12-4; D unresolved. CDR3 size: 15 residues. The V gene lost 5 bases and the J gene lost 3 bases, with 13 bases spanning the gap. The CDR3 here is CASSPSGGSNEKLFF. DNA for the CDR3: TGTGCCAGCAGTCCCTCGGGAGGGTCTAATGAAAAACTGTTTTTT.

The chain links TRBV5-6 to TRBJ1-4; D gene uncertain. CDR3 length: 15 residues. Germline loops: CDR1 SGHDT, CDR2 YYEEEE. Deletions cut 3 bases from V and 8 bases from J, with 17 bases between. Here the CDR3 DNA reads TGTGCCAGCAGCTACAAGGACCGCCGGGAGGAAAAACTGTTTTTT. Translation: CASSYKDRREEKLFF.

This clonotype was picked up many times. The CDR3 here is CSAAPTSTEKLFF. In DNA form, the CDR3 reads TGCAGTGCTGCGCCGACTAGTACGGAAAAACTGTTTTTT. The chain recombines TRBV20-1 with TRBJ1-4; D is unresolved. V dropped 5 bases and J dropped 8 bases, with 15 bases sitting between them. The CDR3 extends over 13 amino acids. CDR1 and CDR2 (germline): DFQATT, SNEGSKA (reference sequence).

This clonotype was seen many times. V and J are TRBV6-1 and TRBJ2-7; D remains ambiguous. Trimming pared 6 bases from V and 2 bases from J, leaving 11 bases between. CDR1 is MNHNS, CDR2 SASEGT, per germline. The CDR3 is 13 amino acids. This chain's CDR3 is CASRFTLPYEQYF. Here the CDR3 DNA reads TGTGCCAGCAGATTCACACTCCCCTACGAGCAGTACTTC.

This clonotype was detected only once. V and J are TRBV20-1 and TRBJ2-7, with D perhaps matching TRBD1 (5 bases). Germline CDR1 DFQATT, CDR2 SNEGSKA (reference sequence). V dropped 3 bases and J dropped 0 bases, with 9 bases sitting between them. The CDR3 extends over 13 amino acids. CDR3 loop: CSASQGFSYEQYF. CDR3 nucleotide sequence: TGCAGTGCTAGCCAGGGATTCTCCTACGAGCAGTACTTC.

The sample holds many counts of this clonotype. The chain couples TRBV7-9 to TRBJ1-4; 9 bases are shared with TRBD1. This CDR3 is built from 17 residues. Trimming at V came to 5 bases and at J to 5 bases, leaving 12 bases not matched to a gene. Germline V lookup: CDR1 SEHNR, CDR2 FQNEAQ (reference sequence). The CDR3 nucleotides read TGTGCCAGCAGCGCAACAAAGGGACAGGGCAAAAATGAAAAACTGTTTTTT. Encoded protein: CASSATKGQGKNEKLFF.

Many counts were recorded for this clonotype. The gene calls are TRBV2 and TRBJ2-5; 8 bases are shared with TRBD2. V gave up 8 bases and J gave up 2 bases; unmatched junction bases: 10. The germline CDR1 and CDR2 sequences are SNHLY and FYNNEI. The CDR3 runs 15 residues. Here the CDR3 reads CASSGDSGMQETQYF. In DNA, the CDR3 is TGTGCCAGCTCCGGTGATAGCGGGATGCAAGAGACCCAGTACTTC.